What follows are 21 T cell receptor beta chains derived from one specimen sequenced in a study of T cell repertoires in cytomegalovirus infection. TCRdb reprocessed the reads with MiXCR, giving one entry per CDR3 protein. The sample has approximately 190,000 distinct CDR3 sequences, 7.5% to 10% seen once. The material sequenced was PBMCs. The receptor set was obtained from a human donor in good health (CMV status not recorded). Some clones in this sample may be carry-over from other donors' samples.

V is TRBV28 and J is TRBJ1-5; possibly TRBD1 for D (6 bases). Trimming stripped 9 bases from V and 3 bases from J, with 18 bases between. Germline V lookup: CDR1 MDHEN, CDR2 SYDVKM. CDR3 length: 15 amino acids. In nucleotides, the CDR3 is TGTGCCAGTCACAGGGAAGGGGTTAACAATCAGCCCCAGCATTTT. This gives the protein CASHREGVNNQPQHF.

This clonotype was seen ten or more times. The genes are TRBV7-2 and TRBJ1-5; TRBD1 agrees at 8 bases. The CDR3 is 16 amino acids. J gave up 0 bases and V 5 bases, and 6 bases lay outside the gene matches. Germline V gene data show CDR1 as SGHTA and CDR2 as FQGNSA. The CDR3: CASSTRTGNSNQPQHF. CDR3 sequence (DNA): TGTGCCAGCAGCACACGGACAGGGAATAGCAATCAGCCCCAGCATTTT. Combining the CDR3 with reference TRBV7-2 and TRBJ1-5 gives the whole variable domain GAGVSQSPSNKVTEKGKDVELRCDPISGHTALYWYRQSLGQGLEFLIYFQGNSAPDKSGLPSDRFSAERTGGSVSTLTIQRTQQEDSAVYLCASSTRTGNSNQPQHFGDGTRLSIL.

This clonotype was picked up a small number of times. This sequence joins TRBV2 and TRBJ2-7, with D perhaps TRBD2 (6 bases). The CDR3 contains 15 residues. The germline gives CDR1 SNHLY, CDR2 FYNNEI. The V gene lost 7 bases and the J gene lost 2 bases, with 18 bases spanning the gap. In nucleotides, the CDR3 is TGTGCCAGCAAAGGTACCTCTAGCGCCACCTACGAGCAGTACTTC. The encoded protein is CASKGTSSATYEQYF.

The chain joins TRBV20-1 to TRBJ2-1, with 15 bases that match TRBD2. The CDR3 loop spans 21 amino acids. V lost 6 bases and J lost 3; bases outside the gene matches: 21. CDR1 and CDR2 from the germline V gene are DFQATT and SNEGSKA (reference sequence). The CDR3 DNA reads as TGCAGTGCCACCGACCAAGTCGGGAGGACTAGCGGGAGGGAGGGCTACAATGAGCAGTTCTTC. Protein sequence: CSATDQVGRTSGREGYNEQFF.

In this sample, this clonotype turned up many times. The rearrangement uses TRBV5-1 and TRBJ2-7; TRBD2 matches 8 bases. The CDR3 spans 14 residues. The J segment lost 2 bases and the V segment lost 4 bases, leaving 5 bases of the junction unmatched. CDR1 SGHRS and CDR2 YFSETQ come from the germline V gene. The chain's CDR3 is CASSLTSGPYEQYF. CDR3 bases: TGCGCCAGCAGCCTAACTAGCGGTCCCTACGAGCAGTACTTC.

This clonotype was counted many times. V is TRBV7-2 and J is TRBJ1-2; a possible D gene is TRBD1 (5 bases). CDR1 is SGHTA, CDR2 FQGNSA, per germline. This CDR3 is built from 13 residues. Trimming took off 6 bases at V and 8 bases at J, with 16 bases between the two ends. The CDR3 DNA reads as TGTGCCAGCAGACAGGCCGCGACGGGGGGCTACACCTTC. This sequence encodes CASRQAATGGYTF.

V is TRBV28 and J is TRBJ1-2, with a tentative D call TRBD1 (5 bases). V dropped 5 bases and J dropped 7 bases, with 17 bases sitting between them. The V gene's germline CDR1 is MDHEN and CDR2 SYDVKM. The CDR3 sequence is 14 residues long. DNA of the CDR3: TGTGCCAGCAGTCCGTCCGAAGGGGTTTCTGGCTACACCTTC. Protein: CASSPSEGVSGYTF.

The sample holds many counts of this clonotype. The CDR3 spells CASSLDPRGDGYTF. The DNA of the CDR3 is TGTGCCAGCAGCTTAGATCCCAGGGGTGATGGCTACACCTTC. The chain is built from TRBV7-2 and TRBJ1-2; the D gene is possibly TRBD1 (6 bases). The germline gives CDR1 SGHTA, CDR2 FQGNSA. The CDR3 length is 14 residues. V was clipped by 1 base and J by 6 bases, with 12 bases between them.

This clonotype was recorded many times. This sequence joins TRBV7-2 and TRBJ2-3, with 9 bases that match TRBD2. This CDR3 has 15 amino acids. V was clipped by 8 bases and J by 4 bases; unmatched bases: 10. Germline CDR1 is SGHTA and CDR2 is FQGNSA. The CDR3 region is CASSSRLAGSDTQYF. CDR3 DNA: TGTGCCAGCTCCTCTAGGCTAGCGGGATCAGATACGCAGTATTTT.

This clonotype occurred many times. This chain links TRBV11-2 with TRBJ1-2; D is possibly TRBD1 (5 bases). This CDR3 spans 14 amino acids. Germline CDR1 and CDR2: SGHAT and FQNNGV. Trimming removed 5 bases from V and 7 bases from J, with 17 bases in between. The CDR3 here is CASSRGRGVGGYTF. The CDR3 region has the DNA TGTGCCAGCAGCCGCGGGAGGGGAGTTGGTGGCTACACCTTC.

The V and J genes are TRBV10-3 and TRBJ2-3; 8 nucleotides match TRBD2. The J segment lost 2 bases and the V segment lost 2 bases, leaving 3 bases of the junction unmatched. This CDR3 has 15 residues. Germline V CDR1 and CDR2: ENHRY, SYGVKD. Here the CDR3 reads CAISEPGGITDTQYF. The CDR3 region has the DNA TGTGCCATCAGTGAGCCGGGGGGGATCACAGATACGCAGTATTTT.

A word on this clonotype: A read error may explain this, as a much larger clone is one base away. The CDR3 nucleotides are TGTGCCAGCAACACACAGACGAACACCGGGGAGCTGGTTTTT. It encodes CASNTQTNTGELVF. The rearrangement uses TRBV19 and TRBJ2-2; D is possibly TRBD2 (5 bases). This CDR3 comprises 14 residues. Germline V gives CDR1 LNHDA, CDR2 SQIVND (reference sequence).

The V gene is TRBV6-2 or TRBV6-3, the J gene TRBJ2-7; D ambiguous. The germline V gene has CDR1 MNHEY and CDR2 SVGEGT. This CDR3 region has 14 residues. Trimming pared 0 bases from V and 1 base from J, leaving 7 bases between. The CDR3 loop reads CASSYSVSSYEQYF. The CDR3 region has the DNA TGTGCCAGCAGTTACTCTGTCAGTTCCTACGAGCAGTACTTC.

This clonotype appeared many times. The chain uses TRBV7-9 and TRBJ2-2; D gene uncertain. The CDR3 loop spans 14 amino acids. Trimming took 5 bases from V and 5 from J, leaving 12 bases between them. Germline CDR1 and CDR2: SEHNR and FQNEAQ (reference sequence). CDR3 nucleotide sequence: TGTGCCAGCAGCGCAAACGCGCGGACCGGGGAGCTGTTTTTT. Its translation is CASSANARTGELFF. The entire variable domain, with the rest obtained from reference TRBV7-9 and TRBJ2-2, is as follows: DTGVSQNPRHKITKRGQNVTFRCDPISEHNRLYWYRQTLGQGPEFLTYFQNEAQLEKSRLLSDRFSAERPKGSFSTLEIQRTEQGDSAMYLCASSANARTGELFFGEGSRLTVL.

This clonotype has ten or more counts. The chain joins TRBV7-2 to TRBJ2-2; 8 bases fit TRBD1. With 6 bases clipped from V and 4 bases from J, the junction kept 4 bases outside the gene matches. Germline lookup yields CDR1 SGHTA and CDR2 FQGNSA. There are 14 residues in the CDR3. The CDR3 DNA reads TGTGCCAGCAGAACAACAGGGGGCACCGGGGAGCTGTTTTTT. Translating it yields CASRTTGGTGELFF.

The chain recombines TRBV27 with TRBJ1-1; D gene unclear. The V and J ends lost 6 bases and 7 bases respectively, with 12 bases between them. Germline V lookup: CDR1 MNHEY, CDR2 SMNVEV (reference sequence). This CDR3 contains 12 residues. CDR3 amino acids: CASSPGGREAFF. CDR3 in DNA: TGTGCCAGCAGCCCAGGAGGCCGTGAAGCTTTCTTT.

In this sample, this clonotype turned up many times. The chain recombines TRBV7-2 with TRBJ1-2; D may be TRBD1 (5 bases). The CDR3 length is 16 residues. V gave up 1 base and J gave up 7 bases, with 19 bases separating them. The germline CDR1 and CDR2 sequences are SGHTA and FQGNSA. The CDR3 nucleotides are TGTGCCAGCAGCTTAGGGTTGTCAGGCAGGGACCGTGGCTACACCTTC. Translation: CASSLGLSGRDRGYTF.

V gene TRBV29-1 combines with J gene TRBJ2-7, with TRBD2 matching over 8 bases. Germline CDR1 and CDR2: SQVTM and ANQGSEA. With V trimmed by 4 bases and J by 0 bases, 8 bases remained unmatched. This CDR3 spans 15 amino acids. In nucleotides, the CDR3 is TGCAGCGTTGTCCCAACTAGCGGAAGCTCCTACGAGCAGTACTTC. Protein: CSVVPTSGSSYEQYF.

This chain uses TRBV7-9 with TRBJ2-3, with D hard to call. Germline-derived CDR1 and CDR2 are SEHNR and FQNEAQ (reference sequence). CDR3 length equals 16 residues. V gave up 5 bases and J gave up 6 bases, with 21 bases separating them. CDR3 nucleotide sequence: TGTGCCAGCAGCAACACTGCCCCTATATTCGGGGATACGCAGTATTTT. This translates into CASSNTAPIFGDTQYF.

The chain couples TRBV2 to TRBJ2-1; 7 bases are a match to TRBD1. Germline V gives CDR1 SNHLY, CDR2 FYNNEI. V gave up 11 bases and J gave up 2 bases; unmatched junction bases: 3. The CDR3 consists of 12 residues. CDR3 DNA sequence: TGTGCCGGTCAGGGGGCCTACAATGAGCAGTTCTTC. Translated, it gives CAGQGAYNEQFF.

This clonotype appeared many times. V usage is TRBV7-2 and J usage is TRBJ1-5, with a possible D match to TRBD1 (5 bases). With 5 bases removed from V and 7 bases from J, the gap between germline ends came to 15 bases. Germline V lookup: CDR1 SGHTA, CDR2 FQGNSA. The CDR3 covers 14 residues. The CDR3 DNA reads TGTGCCAGCAGCGGGGACGTTTTAGGGCAGCCCCAGCATTTT. Protein sequence: CASSGDVLGQPQHF.